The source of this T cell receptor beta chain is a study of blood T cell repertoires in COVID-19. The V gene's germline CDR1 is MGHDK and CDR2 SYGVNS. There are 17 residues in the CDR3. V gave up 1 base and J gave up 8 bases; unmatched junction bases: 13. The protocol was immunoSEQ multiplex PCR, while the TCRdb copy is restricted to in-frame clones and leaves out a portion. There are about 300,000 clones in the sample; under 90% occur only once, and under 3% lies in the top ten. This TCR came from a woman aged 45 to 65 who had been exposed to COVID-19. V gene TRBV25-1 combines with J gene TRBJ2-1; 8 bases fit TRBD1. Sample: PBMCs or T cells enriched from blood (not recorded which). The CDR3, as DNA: TGTGCCAGCAGTGAATTTGGCGCAGGGGGCCTAATGGATGAGCAGTTCTTC. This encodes CASSEFGAGGLMDEQFF.